These 23 T cell receptor beta chains share one sample of origin, sequenced in a study of cytomegalovirus exposure and HLA in healthy donors. Primers: 60 Vbeta forward and 13 Jbeta reverse. Profiling relied on immunoSEQ multiplex PCR, and the TCRdb table lists in-frame clones only, not all of them. The data show about 93,000 clones, nearly 80% seen once. Sequenced input: PBMCs. The receptors shown here come from a woman in her thirties or forties in good health and CMV-seronegative.

The chain combines TRBV11-2 with TRBJ1-1; no definite D call. The germline V gene encodes CDR1 SGHAT and CDR2 FQNNGV. This CDR3 contains 13 residues. V shed 1 base and J shed 6 bases, with 9 bases lying between them. As DNA, the CDR3 is TGTGCCAGCAGCTTAGGAGGGCGGCCTGAAGCTTTCTTT. Protein product: CASSLGGRPEAFF.

A single count supports this clone. DNA for the CDR3: TGTGCCAGCAGTGTAACCACAGTGAACACTGAAGCTTTCTTT. Translating gives CASSVTTVNTEAFF. This chain uses TRBV27 with TRBJ1-1; no definite D call. This CDR3 region has 14 residues. Germline CDR1 is MNHEY and CDR2 is SMNVEV (reference sequence). The V gene lost 5 bases and the J gene lost 0 bases, with 10 bases spanning the gap.

This chain connects TRBV6-1 to TRBJ2-1; D unclear. The germline V gene encodes CDR1 MNHNS and CDR2 SASEGT. There are 16 residues in the CDR3. Trimming left V 1 base short and J 3 bases short, with 13 bases between. CDR3: CASSEGTVGYYNEQFF. CDR3 bases: TGTGCCAGCAGTGAAGGCACTGTCGGTTACTACAATGAGCAGTTCTTC.

The V gene is TRBV2, the J gene TRBJ2-1; 7 bases match TRBD2. This CDR3 spans 16 amino acids. J lost 8 bases, V lost 8 bases, and 18 bases had no gene match. Looked up from germline, CDR1 is SNHLY and CDR2 is FYNNEI. CDR3 loop: CASSRRSGGKDHEQFF. The CDR3 DNA reads as TGTGCCAGCTCCCGGCGATCGGGAGGTAAAGATCATGAGCAGTTCTTC.

To note about this clone: This CDR3 is missing its conserved last phenylalanine or tryptophan, likely due to a read error. This rearrangement joins TRBV5-1 to TRBJ2-3; the match to TRBD2 covers 10 bases. This CDR3 is 15 amino acids long. Germline V CDR1 and CDR2: SGHRS, YFSETQ. V was pared by 4 bases and J by 6 bases, with 8 bases of the junction left unmatched. The CDR3 coding sequence is TGCGCCAGCAGCCTACCGGGACTAGCGACCGATACGCAGTATGTT. Its translation: CASSLPGLATDTQYV.

The chain uses TRBV5-4 and TRBJ1-1, with D possibly matching TRBD1 (5 bases). V lost 6 bases, J lost 5 bases, and 23 bases lay in between. The CDR3 has 16 amino acids. The germline V gene has CDR1 SGHNT and CDR2 YYREEE (reference sequence). The DNA of the CDR3 is TGTGCCAGCACGCTAGACGGGGACTTCGCGAGAACTGAAGCTTTCTTT. This codes for CASTLDGDFARTEAFF.

The chain carries TRBV28 and TRBJ1-4, with D perhaps TRBD1 (6 bases). Germline V CDR1 and CDR2: MDHEN, SYDVKM. The ends were cut back, 5 bases at V and 6 bases at J, with 28 bases in the middle. The CDR3 is 19 residues long. The CDR3, as DNA: TGTGCCAGCAGTCGACAGTATGGTGTTATAGTTGGGGGCGATGAAAAACTGTTTTTT. It encodes CASSRQYGVIVGGDEKLFF.

The V gene is TRBV9, the J gene TRBJ2-2; D gene ambiguous. V lost 3 bases and J 0 bases, leaving 9 bases between the germline ends. The length of the CDR3 is 15 residues. CDR1 is SGDLS and CDR2 is YYNGEE in the germline V gene. CDR3 sequence: CASSGTNPNTGELFF. The DNA of the CDR3 is TGTGCCAGCAGCGGCACTAACCCGAACACCGGGGAGCTGTTTTTT.

This chain connects TRBV19 to TRBJ2-2, with 14 bases aligning to TRBD2. Germline V gene sequence: CDR1 LNHDA, CDR2 SQIVND (reference sequence). The length of the CDR3 is 19 residues. Trimming removed 5 bases from V and 3 bases from J; junction bases left unmatched: 11. CDR3 sequence (DNA): TGTGCCAGTAGTTCAAGGCGACTAGCGGGAGGGCCGCACACCGGGGAGCTGTTTTTT. Its translation: CASSSRRLAGGPHTGELFF.

This chain joins TRBV2 and TRBJ2-3, with D perhaps TRBD1 (5 bases). CDR1 is SNHLY and CDR2 is FYNNEI in the germline V gene. V lost 7 bases to trimming and J lost 3 bases, with 11 bases between them. This CDR3 comprises 13 residues. The CDR3 loop reads CASIPPGTDTQYF. The CDR3 nucleotides are TGTGCCAGCATCCCTCCAGGGACAGATACGCAGTATTTT. The variable domain in full, with the rest retrieved from reference TRBV2 and TRBJ2-3, is EPEVTQTPSHQVTQMGQEVILRCVPISNHLYFYWYRQILGQKVEFLVSFYNNEISEKSEIFDDQFSVERPDGSNFTLKIRSTKLEDSAMYFCASIPPGTDTQYFGPGTRLTVL.

The rearrangement joins TRBV19 to TRBJ2-1; 15 bases map to TRBD2. Germline V gene lookup returns CDR1 LNHDA and CDR2 SQIVND (reference sequence). V shed 5 bases and J 7 bases; nucleotides not matched to a gene: 6. This CDR3 comprises 16 residues. As DNA, the CDR3 is TGTGCCAGTAGTCCAAGGACTAGCGGGAGGGGAAATGAGCAGTTCTTC. This sequence encodes CASSPRTSGRGNEQFF.

This clone was seen only once. An end of the junction does not agree with germline; a read error may underlie this. Other DNA sequences of this sample code for an identical CDR3. CDR3: CSVVSSGRERDTQYF. The DNA of the CDR3 is TGCAGCGTTGTCTCTAGCGGGAGGGAAAGGGATACACAGTATTTT. The chain joins TRBV29-1 to TRBJ2-3; 12 nucleotides agree with TRBD2. The germline gives CDR1 SQVTM, CDR2 ANQGSEA. The CDR3 runs 15 residues.

This clone was recorded a few times. The rearrangement joins TRBV6-5 to TRBJ1-1; weak D call: TRBD1 (6 bases). The germline CDR1 and CDR2 sequences are MNHEY and SVGAGI. Trimming took 2 bases from V and 6 from J, leaving 10 bases between them. The CDR3 extends over 13 amino acids. CDR3 nucleotide sequence: TGTGCCAGCAGTTACGGACAGTTAGCTGAAGCTTTCTTT. Its protein product is CASSYGQLAEAFF.

V is TRBV7-2 and J is TRBJ2-5; D possibly corresponds to TRBD2 (6 bases). The CDR3 is 13 residues long. The germline V gene encodes CDR1 SGHTA and CDR2 FQGNSA. Trimming shortened V by 5 bases and J by 7 bases, and 14 bases separated the two germline ends. Written as DNA, the CDR3 is TGTGCCAGCAGCGCGGCCTTCGGGGGGACCCAGTACTTC. This sequence encodes CASSAAFGGTQYF.

The chain uses TRBV7-2 and TRBJ2-5, with 9 bases lining up with TRBD1. Germline assignment: CDR1 SGHTA and CDR2 FQGNSA. The CDR3 sequence is 16 residues long. The J segment lost 1 base and the V segment lost 0 bases, leaving 3 bases of the junction unmatched. CDR3 DNA sequence: TGTGCCAGCAGCTTAGCCGGGACAGGGATCCAAGAGACCCAGTACTTC. It is translated as CASSLAGTGIQETQYF.

The rearrangement joins TRBV5-1 to TRBJ2-7; D might be TRBD1 (6 bases). CDR1 SGHRS and CDR2 YFSETQ come from the germline V gene. This CDR3 has 14 residues. Trimming took 5 bases from V and 0 from J, leaving 12 bases between them. Here the CDR3 reads CASRQGFLSYEQYF. The CDR3 DNA reads TGCGCCAGCAGACAGGGATTCCTCTCCTACGAGCAGTACTTC.

The chain couples TRBV5-4 to TRBJ1-2; 8 positions match TRBD1. The CDR3 spans 16 residues. Germline assignment: CDR1 SGHNT and CDR2 YYREEE (reference sequence). Losses at the gene ends were 4 bases for V and 4 bases for J; bases not matched to a gene: 12. The CDR3 here is CASSGSTGARGYGYTF. The CDR3 region has the DNA TGTGCCAGCAGCGGTTCGACAGGGGCGAGAGGCTATGGCTACACCTTC.

There are a few counts of this clone. The CDR3 protein is CASRDLAGSSYEQYF. The CDR3 DNA reads as TGTGCCAGCAGGGACCTAGCGGGATCCTCCTACGAGCAGTACTTC. The chain recombines TRBV2 with TRBJ2-7, with 9 positions matching TRBD2. This CDR3 region has 15 residues. J was trimmed by 0 bases and V by 6 bases; bases with no gene match: 6. Germline loops: CDR1 SNHLY, CDR2 FYNNEI.

The chain couples TRBV4-2 to TRBJ2-3; 9 bases match TRBD2. This CDR3 has 16 amino acids. Trimming cost V 0 bases and J 1 base; bases outside gene matches: 2. CDR1 LGHNA and CDR2 YNFKEQ come from the germline V gene. As DNA, the CDR3 is TGTGCCAGCAGCCAAGACCGGACTAGCGGCACAGATACGCAGTATTTT. This gives the protein CASSQDRTSGTDTQYF.

V and J are TRBV11-3 and TRBJ2-1; 9 nucleotides line up with TRBD2. This CDR3 is 14 amino acids long. V was pared by 8 bases and J by 5 bases, with 7 bases of the junction left unmatched. Germline V gene sequence: CDR1 SGHNT, CDR2 YENEEA. CDR3 coding DNA: TGTGCCAGCGCTACTAGCGGGCCGAACAATGAGCAGTTCTTC. It specifies CASATSGPNNEQFF.

The gene calls are TRBV11-2 and TRBJ2-5; a possible D gene is TRBD1 (5 bases). Germline V CDR1 and CDR2: SGHAT, FQNNGV. The V gene lost 7 bases and the J gene lost 5 bases, with 11 bases spanning the gap. This CDR3 is 12 amino acids long. The CDR3 nucleotides read TGTGCCAGCACCTGGGCAGGGGAGACCCAGTACTTC. This encodes CASTWAGETQYF.

The chain is built from TRBV28 and TRBJ2-7, with 7 bases matching TRBD1. The CDR3 has 11 residues. Trimming at V came to 8 bases and at J to 9 bases, leaving 7 bases not matched to a gene. Per germline, CDR1 MDHEN and CDR2 SYDVKM. CDR3 amino acids: CASRSTGVQYF. The CDR3 DNA reads TGTGCCAGCCGCTCCACAGGGGTGCAGTACTTC.

The chain links TRBV11-2 to TRBJ2-1; perhaps TRBD2 as D (5 bases). The V end lost 5 bases, the J end lost 3 bases, and 14 bases lay between the germline ends. The CDR3 runs 15 residues. In germline, CDR1 is SGHAT, CDR2 FQNNGV. CDR3 amino acids: CASSPRTPFYNEQFF. The CDR3 DNA reads as TGTGCCAGCAGCCCACGGACTCCCTTCTACAATGAGCAGTTCTTC.